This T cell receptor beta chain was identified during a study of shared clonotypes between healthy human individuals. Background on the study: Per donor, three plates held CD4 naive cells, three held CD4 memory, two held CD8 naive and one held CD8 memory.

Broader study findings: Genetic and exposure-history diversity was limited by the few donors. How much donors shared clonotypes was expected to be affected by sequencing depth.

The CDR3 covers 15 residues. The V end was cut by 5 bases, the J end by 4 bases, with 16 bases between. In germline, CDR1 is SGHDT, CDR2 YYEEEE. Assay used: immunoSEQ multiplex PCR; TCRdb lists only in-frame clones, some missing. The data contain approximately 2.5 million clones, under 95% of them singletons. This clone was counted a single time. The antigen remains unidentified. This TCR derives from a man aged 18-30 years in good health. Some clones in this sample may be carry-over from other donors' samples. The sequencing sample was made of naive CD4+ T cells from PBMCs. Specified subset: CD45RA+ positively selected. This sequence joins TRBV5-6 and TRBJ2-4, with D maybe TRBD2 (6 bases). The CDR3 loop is CASSSRAGGKNIQYF. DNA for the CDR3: TGTGCCAGCAGTTCCCGAGCGGGTGGGAAAAACATTCAGTACTTC. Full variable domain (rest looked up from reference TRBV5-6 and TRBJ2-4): DAGVTQSPTHLIKTRGQQVTLRCSPKSGHDTVSWYQQALGQGPQFIFQYYEEEERQRGNFPDRFSGHQFPNYSSELNVNALLLGDSALYLCASSSRAGGKNIQYFGAGTRLSVL.